This T cell receptor (beta chain) comes out of a study of blood T cell repertoires in COVID-19. Study as a whole: Collection of acute and convalescent COVID-19 samples took place in the United States, Italy and Spain. T cells, B-cell-depleted T cells, or PBMCs supplied cDNA or gDNA.

Original handling: Amplifying reference gene primers gave estimates of nucleated cell counts. Profiling relied on immunoSEQ multiplex PCR, and the TCRdb table lists in-frame clones only, not all of them. V and J calls and clone size are as listed in that table; D and trimming were resolved from the DNA. This table has around 310,000 clones, 70% to 90% appearing once. The V segment lost 1 base and the J segment 5 bases; nucleotides outside the gene matches: 5. Germline CDR1 SGHTA, CDR2 FQGNSA. The CDR3 is made up of 15 amino acids. Material for sequencing was peripheral blood. The chain is built from TRBV7-2 and TRBJ1-1, with 9 bases identical to TRBD1. This receptor was obtained from a woman aged 45 to 65 with active or convalescent COVID-19. The CDR3 bases are TGTGCCAGCAGCTTAGGACAGGGGGTAGGGACTGAAGCTTTCTTT. Translation gives CASSLGQGVGTEAFF.